A single sample gave rise to the 22 T cell receptor beta chains below, sequenced in a study of blood T cell repertoires in COVID-19. Measured with immunoSEQ multiplex PCR; TCRdb has only the in-frame clones, and not every one. The table records tens of thousands of clones, approximately 86% of them present only once. Sequenced material: peripheral blood. These receptors originate from a man aged 50 to 60 with active COVID-19.

This chain joins TRBV10-3 and TRBJ1-1; tentatively, D is TRBD1 (6 bases). V lost 3 bases and J 2 bases, leaving 13 bases between the germline ends. CDR3 length equals 15 residues. Germline V lookup: CDR1 ENHRY, CDR2 SYGVKD. This CDR3 is CAISDSGGLNTEAFF. CDR3 coding DNA: TGTGCCATCAGTGATAGCGGGGGGCTAAACACTGAAGCTTTCTTT.

This sequence joins TRBV28 and TRBJ1-2; 7 bases align to TRBD1. The trim removed 6 bases at V and 3 bases at J, leaving 1 base unmatched. CDR1 is MDHEN and CDR2 is SYDVKM in the germline V gene. The CDR3 is 12 residues long. The CDR3 is CASRGQYYGYTF. CDR3 DNA sequence: TGTGCCAGCAGGGGACAGTACTATGGCTACACCTTC.

This clone was found once. CDR3 protein: CASSQDPGRGREGYTF. CDR3 bases: TGTGCCAGCAGCCAAGATCCGGGCAGGGGTCGCGAGGGCTACACCTTC. The chain carries TRBV3-1 (or the pseudogene TRBV3-2) and TRBJ1-2, with a possible D match to TRBD1 (6 bases). V gave up 0 bases and J gave up 8 bases, with 19 bases separating them. This CDR3 has 16 amino acids. Germline CDR1 reads LGHDT; CDR2 reads YNNKEL (reference sequence).

The rearrangement joins TRBV9 to TRBJ2-1, with D perhaps TRBD2 (5 bases). V shed 0 bases and J shed 0 bases, with 16 bases lying between them. Germline values: CDR1 SGDLS, CDR2 YYNGEE. This CDR3 is built from 18 residues. In nucleotides, the CDR3 is TGTGCCAGCAGCGTAGGAGGTACGAGCGGTTCCTCCTACAATGAGCAGTTCTTC. This codes for CASSVGGTSGSSYNEQFF.

The chain links TRBV5-1 to TRBJ2-1, with TRBD2 identical over 11 bases. The CDR3 sequence is 15 residues long. Germline trimming cut 4 bases from V and 4 bases from J; bases unmatched to any gene: 4. Germline CDR1 and CDR2: SGHRS and YFSETQ. CDR3 in DNA: TGCGCCAGCAGCATCGGGACTAGCGGTTACAATGAGCAGTTCTTC. Its translation is CASSIGTSGYNEQFF. Full variable domain (remainder filled in from reference TRBV5-1 and TRBJ2-1): KAGVTQTPRYLIKTRGQQVTLSCSPISGHRSVSWYQQTPGQGLQFLFEYFSETQRNKGNFPGRFSGRQFSNSRSEMNVSTLELGDSALYLCASSIGTSGYNEQFFGPGTRLTVL.

The chain recombines TRBV14 with TRBJ2-1; D unresolved. V lost 0 bases to trimming and J lost 4 bases, with 7 bases between them. CDR1 SGHDN and CDR2 FVKESK come from the germline V gene. The CDR3 is 14 residues long. CDR3 sequence reads: CASSQDGRYNEQFF. Here the CDR3 DNA reads TGTGCCAGCAGCCAAGATGGCAGGTACAATGAGCAGTTCTTC.

In nucleotides, the CDR3 is TGTGCCTACGACAGAGGAGAGACCCAGTACTTC. Translating gives CAYDRGETQYF. The gene calls are TRBV30 and TRBJ2-5, with a possible D match to TRBD1 (5 bases). Germline CDR1 is GTSNPN and CDR2 is SVGIG (reference sequence). Trimming pared 7 bases from V and 4 bases from J, leaving 10 bases between. The CDR3 spans 11 residues.

The sample holds a few counts of this clone. The J gene is TRBJ2-1, the V gene TRBV2; TRBD2 agrees at 10 bases. V trimming: 5 bases; J trimming: 8 bases; junction bases outside the gene matches: 18. Germline assignment: CDR1 SNHLY and CDR2 FYNNEI. The CDR3 sequence is 18 residues long. The CDR3 loop is CASSTGTSVTPIDHEQFF. In DNA, the CDR3 is TGTGCCAGCAGTACCGGGACTAGCGTTACCCCCATCGACCATGAGCAGTTCTTC.

The chain employs TRBV5-1 and TRBJ2-7; a weak D match, TRBD1 (6 bases). CDR1 SGHRS and CDR2 YFSETQ come from the germline V gene. This CDR3 has 13 residues. The V and J ends lost 4 bases and 3 bases respectively, with 11 bases between them. The CDR3 DNA sequence: TGCGCCAGCAGCCCGACAGGATTCTACGAGCAGTACTTC. Encoded protein: CASSPTGFYEQYF.

This clone turned up a few times. The chain uses TRBV2 and TRBJ2-7, with D possibly TRBD2 on 6 matching bases. The CDR3 runs 14 residues. Per the germline V gene, CDR1 is SNHLY and CDR2 is FYNNEI. The V end lost 2 bases, the J end lost 2 bases, and 10 bases lay between the germline ends. In DNA, the CDR3 is TGTGCCAGCAGTGAATTATGGGAGGCCTACGAGCAGTACGTC. Protein: CASSELWEAYEQYV.

This chain links TRBV6-5 with TRBJ1-4; the match to TRBD1 covers 7 bases. With V trimmed by 6 bases and J by 5 bases, 6 bases remained unmatched. CDR1 is MNHEY and CDR2 is SVGAGI in the germline V gene. The length of the CDR3 is 14 residues. The CDR3 DNA is TGTGCCAGCAGGTCGGGACAGTTGAATGAAAAACTGTTTTTT. This translates into CASRSGQLNEKLFF.

The chain joins TRBV27 to TRBJ2-1; D is perhaps TRBD1 (6 bases). The V and J ends lost 5 bases and 1 base respectively, with 12 bases between them. CDR1 and CDR2 from the germline V gene are MNHEY and SMNVEV (reference sequence). The CDR3 is 15 amino acids. In DNA form, the CDR3 reads TGTGCCAGCAGTGCTGACAGGTCATCCTACAATGAGCAGTTCTTC. Its translation: CASSADRSSYNEQFF.

The chain links TRBV10-3 to TRBJ2-3, with 8 bases aligning to TRBD2. With 6 bases clipped from V and 2 bases from J, the junction kept 19 bases outside the gene matches. This CDR3 region has 19 residues. Germline-derived CDR1 and CDR2 are ENHRY and SYGVKD. DNA of the CDR3: TGTGCCATCAGCGGAAGCTCGGGCGGGAGGCGGGGGGCCACAGATACGCAGTATTTT. As protein: CAISGSSGGRRGATDTQYF.

This rearrangement joins TRBV5-4 to TRBJ2-5; 7 nucleotides align to TRBD1. The CDR3 covers 13 residues. Trimming removed 4 bases from V and 5 bases from J; junction bases left unmatched: 5. Germline V lookup: CDR1 SGHNT, CDR2 YYREEE (reference sequence). Written as DNA, the CDR3 is TGTGCCAGCAGCCCTACAGGGGTCGAGACCCAGTACTTC. Amino acids: CASSPTGVETQYF. The whole variable domain, remainder taken from reference TRBV5-4 and TRBJ2-5, is ETGVTQSPTHLIKTRGQQVTLRCSSQSGHNTVSWYQQALGQGPQFIFQYYREEENGRGNFPPRFSGLQFPNYSSELNVNALELDDSALYLCASSPTGVETQYFGPGTRLLVL.

This clone has a handful of counts. The chain employs TRBV7-8 and TRBJ2-7; TRBD1 aligns across 10 bases. CDR3 size: 15 residues. Germline trimming cut 5 bases from V and 1 base from J; bases unmatched to any gene: 5. CDR1 SGHVS and CDR2 FQNEAQ come from the germline V gene. The CDR3: CASSPGQGRSYEQYV. In DNA form, the CDR3 reads TGTGCCAGCAGCCCGGGACAGGGGCGATCCTACGAGCAGTACGTC.

The chain joins TRBV6-1 to TRBJ2-3; the D gene is possibly TRBD1 (5 bases). With 7 bases removed from V and 1 base from J, the gap between germline ends came to 18 bases. Per the germline V gene, CDR1 is MNHNS and CDR2 is SASEGT. The CDR3 runs to 16 residues. In DNA form, the CDR3 reads TGTGCCAGCACTGACCCCAGGGTAACGGGCACAGATACGCAGTATTTT. This translates into CASTDPRVTGTDTQYF.

This clone was detected only once. The chain recombines TRBV28 with TRBJ1-5; TRBD1 agrees at 8 bases. The CDR3 runs to 15 residues. Germline V gene lookup returns CDR1 MDHEN and CDR2 SYDVKM. V dropped 3 bases and J dropped 6; count of bases not matched to a gene: 7. CDR3 sequence (DNA): TGTGCCAGCAGTTTTTCAGGGGGCGGTGGTCAGCCCCAGCATTTT. Its protein product is CASSFSGGGGQPQHF.

The chain is built from TRBV10-1 and TRBJ2-1; 10 bases align to TRBD2. J gave up 8 bases and V 3 bases, and 7 bases lay outside the gene matches. Germline values: CDR1 WNHNN, CDR2 SYGVQD (reference sequence). There are 15 residues in the CDR3. The CDR3 region has the DNA TGCGCCAGCAGTGATCGGCTAGCGGGAGTCGATGAGCAGTTCTTC. Protein product: CASSDRLAGVDEQFF.

This sequence joins TRBV11-2 and TRBJ1-1; 7 positions agree with TRBD1. Unmatched junction bases numbered 2, after V lost 4 bases and J lost 0 bases. Germline values: CDR1 SGHAT, CDR2 FQNNGV. This CDR3 has 14 amino acids. The DNA of the CDR3 is TGTGCCAGCAGCTGGACAGGATTGAACACTGAAGCTTTCTTT. Its protein product is CASSWTGLNTEAFF.

V and J are TRBV7-5 and TRBJ2-1; the tabulated D call, TRBD2, remains unverified against the DNA. TRBV7-5 is a known pseudogene. The CDR3 totals 18 residues. The CDR3 DNA reads TGTGCCAGAAGCTTAGCGGGGACTCGCGGGGGGGTTAACAATGAGCAGTTCTTC. Its protein product is CARSLAGTRGGVNNEQFF.

This chain uses TRBV6-6 with TRBJ2-7; possible D gene TRBD2, 6 bases. The CDR3 totals 13 residues. Between the trimmed V and J ends, which lost 2 bases and 6 bases, there was a span of 11 bases. The germline V gene has CDR1 MNHNY and CDR2 SVGAGI (reference sequence). In DNA form, the CDR3 reads TGTGCCAGCAGTTACCTAGCGTTCTCCGAGCAGTACGTC. The encoded protein is CASSYLAFSEQYV.

The chain is built from TRBV25-1 and TRBJ1-1; maybe TRBD1 (5 bases). The CDR3 sequence is 11 residues long. Germline lookup yields CDR1 MGHDK and CDR2 SYGVNS. V lost 4 bases, J lost 11 bases, and 11 bases lay in between. The CDR3 DNA sequence: TGTGCCAGCAGTGCTCAGGGAAGGGCTTTCTTT. Protein sequence: CASSAQGRAFF.